This TCR beta chain was sequenced for a study of OX40 agonist ivuxolimab in advanced cancers. Background on the whole study: Ivuxolimab, which targeted the costimulatory receptor OX40 (CD134), was an agonistic, fully human IgG2 monoclonal antibody. Intravenous ivuxolimab was administered to patients every 2 weeks at six dose levels: 0.01, 0.1, 0.3, 1.5, 3 and 10 mg/kg. Of the 50 to 55 patients in dose escalation, approximately 20 had hepatocellular carcinoma, about 15 had melanoma, 9 had renal cell carcinoma and 9 had head and neck cancer. A male proportion of roughly 80% and a mean age of approximately 62 years, ranging from about 20 to 85, were recorded for the dose-escalation cohort. Prior anti-PD-1, anti-PD-L1 or anti-CTLA-4 therapy was permitted, and roughly two fifths of dose-escalation patients had received checkpoint inhibitors. Partial responses were achieved by three dose-escalation patients, of whom one had hepatocellular carcinoma and two had cutaneous melanoma. Peripheral TCRbeta sequencing was intended to test whether TCR sequence diversity was altered and clonal T-cell expansion was caused by ivuxolimab. The monotherapy dose-escalation portion (N of about 47 patients) of the phase I ivuxolimab trial is reported in the paper. General findings and caveats noted by the study authors: Antigen specificity was not determined for the clonally expanded peripheral T cells. After ivuxolimab, expanded clones were on average more numerous among CD8+ T cells than among CD4+ T cells. Low levels of normalized T-cell clonal expansion were also seen in some patients who did not respond. In partial responders in the 0.1-3.0 mg/kg groups, normalized peripheral clonal expansion was found to be among the lowest, especially among CD8+ T cells. At doses of 0.1 to 3.0 mg/kg, clonal expansion of both CD4+ and CD8+ T cells in blood was seen between baseline and week 6.

Patients with a history of autoimmune disease or receiving systemic immunosuppression were excluded from the trial. Peripheral blood for TCR sequencing was collected from all dose cohorts at baseline, on cycle 4 day 1, and on cycle 7 day 1. The samples were drawn from a first-in-human, open-label, multicenter phase I dose-escalation trial of ivuxolimab. The trial enrolled adults with locally advanced or metastatic head and neck squamous cell, hepatocellular, melanoma or renal cell carcinoma. Before TCR sequencing, CD4+ T cells and CD8+ T cells were sorted from peripheral blood as separate populations. Genomic DNA was extracted from sorted cells for sequencing of the TCRbeta CDR3 region. The immunoSEQ Assay was used for sequencing of TCRbeta CDR3 regions. In TCRdb, the immuneACCESS table is reduced to in-frame sequences with V and J assigned. These tables do not hold every clone; where another copy was compared, an unresolved V gene accounts for under half, and the others remain unexplained. The sample table lists around 80,000 clones, roughly nine tenths of them with a count of one. The biggest ten clones account for more than 0.15% of the sample.

CDR1 and CDR2 are read off the germline V gene (reference sequence) as LNHDA and SQIVND. V gives up 5 bases and J gives up 14 bases, and the segment between their germline ends measures 18 bases. Spanning cysteine to phenylalanine, the CDR3 consists of 12 amino acids. Only the CDR3 DNA stays, 36 bases, in frame from base 1. As for this clone: The antigen this receptor binds is unknown. No quality values exist for individual bases; no much larger clone is one base distant.

The TCR originated in an adult with an advanced solid tumor such as melanoma, head and neck, liver or kidney cancer. The sequence links TRBV19 to TRBJ1-2, and the D gene may be TRBD1, 5 bases matching. Sample: CD4+ or CD8+ T cells sorted from blood, taken in a trial of the OX40 agonist ivuxolimab. Here the CDR3 is given as CASSFLQGDETF. The sequence in DNA is TGTGCCAGTAGTTTTCTGCAGGGTGACGAGACCTTC.